This passage covers 3 T cell receptor beta chains from one sample sequenced in a study of T cells in women clearing cervical HPV infection. The repertoire was sequenced with immunoSEQ multiplex PCR; TCRdb's copy has only in-frame clones and lacks some. The sample table sets out about 36,000 clones. Sequencing was performed on blood buffy coat. These receptor sequences come from a woman between 18 and 70 years old with a cervical HPV16 infection that either progressed to CIN3+ or cleared (not recorded which).

Points on this clone: The DNA ends 3 residues before the CDR3 does, and the rest of the CDR3 is filled in from the germline J gene. This chain uses TRBV7-6 with TRBJ2-2; the match to TRBD1 covers 7 bases. J gave up 7 bases and V 3 bases, and 2 bases lay outside the gene matches. There are 13 residues in the CDR3. Germline CDR1 SGHVS, CDR2 FNYEAQ. The sequenced CDR3 bases are TGTGCCAGCAGCTTTGACAGGGACGGGGAG. Protein product: CASSFDRDGE. The whole CDR3 sequence reads CASSFDRDGELFF.

A word on this clone: The read terminates 3 residues before the CDR3 end, so the remaining end is supplied by the germline J gene. The chain recombines TRBV7-3 with TRBJ2-3; 7 bases fit TRBD2. Germline CDR1 is SGHTA and CDR2 is FQGTGA. CDR3 size: 16 residues. V gave up 3 bases and J gave up 6 bases; unmatched junction bases: 12. The CDR3 loop reads CASSLLAANTGDTQYF. Partial CDR3 DNA: TGTGCCAGCAGCTTGCTAGCGGCAAACACTGGGGATACG.

The DNA read from the CDR3 is TGTGCCAGCAGTCGGAGACTAGCGGGGGCCTACGAG. Protein: CASSRRLAGAYE. The entire CDR3 reads CASSRRLAGAYEQYF. The chain employs TRBV2 and TRBJ2-7; 12 bases match TRBD2. The DNA ends 3 residues before the CDR3 does, and the rest of the CDR3 is filled in from the germline J gene. This CDR3 has 15 residues. V was clipped by 5 bases and J by 2 bases; unmatched bases: 4. CDR1 is SNHLY and CDR2 is FYNNEI in the germline V gene.